This T cell receptor beta chain derives from a study of blood T cell repertoires in COVID-19. Germline V CDR1 and CDR2: MNHNS, SASEGT. This CDR3 spans 14 amino acids. The trim removed 3 bases at V and 3 bases at J, leaving 2 bases unmatched. Original methodology: Estimates of nucleated cell counts were drawn from the amplification of reference gene primers. Libraries were prepared by immunoSEQ multiplex PCR; TCRdb keeps only in-frame clonotypes and omits some of them. The D gene and trimming were derived from the DNA, and the V and J assignments and clone size from that table. The data contain about 200,000 clones, around 82% of them seen just once; the ten biggest clones take up 5.5% to 7%.

The rearrangement links TRBV6-1 to TRBJ1-5; 7 nucleotides agree with TRBD1. The sequencing input was peripheral blood. The clonotype comes from a woman in her 70s with acute or convalescent COVID-19. CDR3 sequence reads: CASSETGSNQPQHF. The CDR3 DNA is TGTGCCAGCAGTGAGACAGGGTCCAATCAGCCCCAGCATTTT.